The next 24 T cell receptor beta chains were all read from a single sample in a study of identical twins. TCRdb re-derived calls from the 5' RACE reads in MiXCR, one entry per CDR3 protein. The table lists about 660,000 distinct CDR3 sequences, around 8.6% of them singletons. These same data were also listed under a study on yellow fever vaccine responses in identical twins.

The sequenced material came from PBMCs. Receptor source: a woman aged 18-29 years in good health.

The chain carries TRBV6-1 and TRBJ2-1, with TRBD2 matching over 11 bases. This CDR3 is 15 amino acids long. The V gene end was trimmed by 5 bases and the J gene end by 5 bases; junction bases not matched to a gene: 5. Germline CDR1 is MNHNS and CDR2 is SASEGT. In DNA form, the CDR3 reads TGTGCCAGCAGTCAGGGGACTAGCGGAGACAATGAGCAGTTCTTC. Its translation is CASSQGTSGDNEQFF.

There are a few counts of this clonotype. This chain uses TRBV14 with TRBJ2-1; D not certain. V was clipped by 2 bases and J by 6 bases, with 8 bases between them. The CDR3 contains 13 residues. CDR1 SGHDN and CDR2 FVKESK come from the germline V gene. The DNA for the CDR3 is TGTGCCAGCAGCCAAACACGGTTCAATGAGCAGTTCTTC. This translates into CASSQTRFNEQFF. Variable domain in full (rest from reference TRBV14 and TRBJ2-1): EAGVTQFPSHSVIEKGQTVTLRCDPISGHDNLYWYRRVMGKEIKFLLHFVKESKQDESGMPNNRFLAERTGGTYSTLKVQPAELEDSGVYFCASSQTRFNEQFFGPGTRLTVL.

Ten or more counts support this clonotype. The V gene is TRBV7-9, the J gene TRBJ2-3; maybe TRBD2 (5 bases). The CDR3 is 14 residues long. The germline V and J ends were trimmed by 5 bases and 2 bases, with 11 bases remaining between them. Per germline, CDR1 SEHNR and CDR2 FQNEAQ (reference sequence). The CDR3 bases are TGTGCCAGCAGCGCGGACTGGACCACAGATACGCAGTATTTT. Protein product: CASSADWTTDTQYF.

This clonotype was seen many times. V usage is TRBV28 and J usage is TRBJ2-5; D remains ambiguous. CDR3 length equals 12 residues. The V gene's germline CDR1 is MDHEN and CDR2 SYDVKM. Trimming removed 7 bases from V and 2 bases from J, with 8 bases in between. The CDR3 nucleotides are TGTGCCAGCACGTCAGTACAAGAGACCCAGTACTTC. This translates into CASTSVQETQYF.

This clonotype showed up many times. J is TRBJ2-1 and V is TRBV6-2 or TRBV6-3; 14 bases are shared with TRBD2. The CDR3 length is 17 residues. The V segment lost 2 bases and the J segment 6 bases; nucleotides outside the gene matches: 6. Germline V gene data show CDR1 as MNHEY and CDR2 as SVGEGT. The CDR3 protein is CASSYPGGTSGSNEQFF. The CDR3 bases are TGTGCCAGCAGTTACCCCGGAGGGACTAGCGGGAGCAATGAGCAGTTCTTC.

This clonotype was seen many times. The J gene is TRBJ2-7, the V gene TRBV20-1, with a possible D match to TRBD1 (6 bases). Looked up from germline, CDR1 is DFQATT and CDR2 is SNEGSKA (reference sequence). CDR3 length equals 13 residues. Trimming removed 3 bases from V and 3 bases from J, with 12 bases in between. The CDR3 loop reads CSASRGRGYEQYF. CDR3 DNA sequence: TGCAGTGCTAGTAGGGGCAGGGGCTACGAGCAGTACTTC.

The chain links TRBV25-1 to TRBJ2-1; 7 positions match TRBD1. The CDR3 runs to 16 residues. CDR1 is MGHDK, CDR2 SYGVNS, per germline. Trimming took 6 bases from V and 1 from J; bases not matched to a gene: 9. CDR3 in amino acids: CASSRQGKRSYNEQFF. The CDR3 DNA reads TGTGCCAGCAGCCGACAGGGTAAGAGGTCCTACAATGAGCAGTTCTTC.

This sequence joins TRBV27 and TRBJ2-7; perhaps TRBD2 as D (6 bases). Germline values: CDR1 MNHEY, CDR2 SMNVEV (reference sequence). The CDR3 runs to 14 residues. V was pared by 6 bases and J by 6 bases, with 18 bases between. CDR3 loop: CASSRDLGPGEQYF. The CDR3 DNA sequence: TGTGCCAGCAGCCGGGACTTGGGCCCAGGCGAGCAGTACTTC.

In nucleotides, the CDR3 is TGCAGTGCTAGGCAGGGTGCTGGGGCCAACGTCCTGACTTTC. The encoded protein is CSARQGAGANVLTF. The genes are TRBV20-1 and TRBJ2-6, with D possibly matching TRBD1 (5 bases). The V end lost 3 bases, the J end lost 2 bases, and 8 bases lay between the germline ends. The CDR3 spans 14 residues. Germline V lookup: CDR1 DFQATT, CDR2 SNEGSKA (reference sequence).

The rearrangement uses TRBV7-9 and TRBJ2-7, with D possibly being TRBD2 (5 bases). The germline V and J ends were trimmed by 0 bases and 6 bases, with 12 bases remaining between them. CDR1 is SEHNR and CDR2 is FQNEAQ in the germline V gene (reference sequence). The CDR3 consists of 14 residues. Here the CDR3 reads CASSLAGVFSEQYF. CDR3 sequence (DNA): TGTGCCAGCAGCTTAGCGGGAGTTTTCTCCGAGCAGTACTTC. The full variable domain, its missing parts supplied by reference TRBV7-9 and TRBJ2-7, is DTGVSQNPRHKITKRGQNVTFRCDPISEHNRLYWYRQTLGQGPEFLTYFQNEAQLEKSRLLSDRFSAERPKGSFSTLEIQRTEQGDSAMYLCASSLAGVFSEQYFGPGTRLTVT.

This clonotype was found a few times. CDR3 coding DNA: TGTGCCAGCAGCCAAGATCTAGGGGACAGGGACGACACCGGGGAGCTGTTTTTT. Translated, it gives CASSQDLGDRDDTGELFF. The V and J genes are TRBV3-1 and TRBJ2-2, with TRBD1 matching 9 bases. The CDR3 covers 18 residues. The V gene end was trimmed by 0 bases and the J gene end by 3 bases; junction bases not matched to a gene: 8. From germline, CDR1 is LGHDT and CDR2 YNNKEL (reference sequence).

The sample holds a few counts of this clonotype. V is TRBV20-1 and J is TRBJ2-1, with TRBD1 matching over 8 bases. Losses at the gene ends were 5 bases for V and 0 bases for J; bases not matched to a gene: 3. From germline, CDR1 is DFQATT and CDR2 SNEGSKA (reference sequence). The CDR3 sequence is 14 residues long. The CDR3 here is CSAQGQGSYNEQFF. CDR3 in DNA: TGCAGTGCTCAAGGACAGGGCTCCTACAATGAGCAGTTCTTC.

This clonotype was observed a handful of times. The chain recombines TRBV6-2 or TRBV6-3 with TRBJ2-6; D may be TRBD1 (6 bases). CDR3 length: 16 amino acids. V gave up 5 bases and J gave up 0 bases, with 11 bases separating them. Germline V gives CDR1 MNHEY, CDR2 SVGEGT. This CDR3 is CASSRTASSGANVLTF. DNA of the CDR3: TGTGCCAGCAGTCGGACAGCATCCTCTGGGGCCAACGTCCTGACTTTC.

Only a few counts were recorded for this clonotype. CDR3 region: CSAPVTYYNEQFF. DNA of the CDR3: TGCAGTGCCCCAGTTACGTACTACAATGAGCAGTTCTTC. The chain joins TRBV20-1 to TRBJ2-1; D gene uncertain. Trimming shortened V by 6 bases and J by 3 bases, and 12 bases separated the two germline ends. The CDR3 has 13 amino acids. Germline V gene lookup returns CDR1 DFQATT and CDR2 SNEGSKA (reference sequence).

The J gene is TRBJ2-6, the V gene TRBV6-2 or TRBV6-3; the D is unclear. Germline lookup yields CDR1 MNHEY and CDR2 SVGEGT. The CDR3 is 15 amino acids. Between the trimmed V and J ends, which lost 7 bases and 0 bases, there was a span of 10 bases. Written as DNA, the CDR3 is TGTGCCAGCAAAGACGGTGGCTCTGGGGCCAACGTCCTGACTTTC. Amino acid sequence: CASKDGGSGANVLTF.

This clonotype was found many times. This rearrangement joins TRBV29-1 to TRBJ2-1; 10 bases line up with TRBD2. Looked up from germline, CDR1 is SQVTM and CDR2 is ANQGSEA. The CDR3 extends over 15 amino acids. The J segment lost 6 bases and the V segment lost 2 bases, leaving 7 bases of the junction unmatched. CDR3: CSVESRPSGSNEQFF. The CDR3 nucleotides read TGCAGCGTTGAAAGCAGGCCTAGCGGGAGCAATGAGCAGTTCTTC.

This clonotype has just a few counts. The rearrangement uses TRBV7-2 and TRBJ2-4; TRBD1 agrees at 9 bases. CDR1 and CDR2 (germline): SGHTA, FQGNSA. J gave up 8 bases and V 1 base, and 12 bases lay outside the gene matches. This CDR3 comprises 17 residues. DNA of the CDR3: TGTGCCAGCAGCTTAGTCGCGCGGACAGGGGCAAGAGACATTCAGTACTTC. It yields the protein CASSLVARTGARDIQYF.

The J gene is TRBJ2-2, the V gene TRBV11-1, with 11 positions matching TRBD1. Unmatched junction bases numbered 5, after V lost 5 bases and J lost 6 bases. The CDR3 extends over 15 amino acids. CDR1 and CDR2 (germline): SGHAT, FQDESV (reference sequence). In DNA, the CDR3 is TGTGCCAGCAGCCCGGACAGGGGGCAGGCCGGGGAGCTGTTTTTT. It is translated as CASSPDRGQAGELFF.

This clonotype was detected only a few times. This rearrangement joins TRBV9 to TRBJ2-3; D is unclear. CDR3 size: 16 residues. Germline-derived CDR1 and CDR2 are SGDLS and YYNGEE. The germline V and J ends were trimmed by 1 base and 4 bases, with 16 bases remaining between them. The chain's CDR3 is CASSVRVDIRADTQYF. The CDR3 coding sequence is TGTGCCAGCAGCGTAAGAGTAGATATTAGGGCAGATACGCAGTATTTT. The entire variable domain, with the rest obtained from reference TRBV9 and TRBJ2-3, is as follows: DSGVTQTPKHLITATGQRVTLRCSPRSGDLSVYWYQQSLDQGLQFLIQYYNGEERAKGNILERFSAQQFPDLHSELNLSSLELGDSALYFCASSVRVDIRADTQYFGPGTRLTVL.

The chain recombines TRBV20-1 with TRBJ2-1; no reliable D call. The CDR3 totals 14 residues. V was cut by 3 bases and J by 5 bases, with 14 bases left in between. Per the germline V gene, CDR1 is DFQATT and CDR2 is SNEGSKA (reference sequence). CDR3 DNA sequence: TGCAGTGCTAGGGGTCTAGGCCTAAACAATGAGCAGTTCTTC. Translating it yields CSARGLGLNNEQFF.

CDR3 in amino acids: CASTPDRESTDTQYF. For the CDR3, the DNA is TGTGCTAGCACGCCGGACAGAGAGTCCACAGATACGCAGTATTTT. The V call is TRBV12-5, the J call TRBJ2-3, with D perhaps matching TRBD1 (6 bases). V was cut by 9 bases and J by 2 bases, with 18 bases left in between. CDR3 length: 15 amino acids. Germline V gene data show CDR1 as LGHNT and CDR2 as FRNRAP.

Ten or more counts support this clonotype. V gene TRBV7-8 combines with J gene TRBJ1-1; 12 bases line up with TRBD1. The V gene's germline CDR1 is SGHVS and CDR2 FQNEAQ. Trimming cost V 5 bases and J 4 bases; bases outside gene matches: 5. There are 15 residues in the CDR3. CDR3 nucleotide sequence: TGTGCCAGCAGCCCGGGACAGGGGGCAGGCACTGAAGCTTTCTTT. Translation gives CASSPGQGAGTEAFF.

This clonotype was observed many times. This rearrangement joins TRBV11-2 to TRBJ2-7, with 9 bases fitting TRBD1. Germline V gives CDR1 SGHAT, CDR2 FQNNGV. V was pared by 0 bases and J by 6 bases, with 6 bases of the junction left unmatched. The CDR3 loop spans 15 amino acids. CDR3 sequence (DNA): TGTGCCAGCAGCTTAGACCCCCTGGACAGGGGCGAGCAGTACTTC. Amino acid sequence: CASSLDPLDRGEQYF.

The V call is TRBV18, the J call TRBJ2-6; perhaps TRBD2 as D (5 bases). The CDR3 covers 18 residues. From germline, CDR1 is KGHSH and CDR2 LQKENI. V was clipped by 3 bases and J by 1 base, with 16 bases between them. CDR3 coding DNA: TGTGCCAGCTCACCCTGGGATTTAGGGAGTTCTGGGGCCAACGTCCTGACTTTC. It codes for CASSPWDLGSSGANVLTF.